What follows is one TCR beta chain and its context. The sample is drawn from a study of blood T cell repertoires in COVID-19. The CDR3 length is 16 residues. Trimming stripped 2 bases from V and 4 bases from J, with 15 bases between. CDR1 is MNHEY and CDR2 is SMNVEV in the germline V gene (reference sequence). Authors' data handling: From reference gene primer amplification, estimates of nucleated cell counts were derived. Sequencing was performed with immunoSEQ multiplex PCR; in TCRdb, only in-frame clones are kept and a portion is missing. V, J and clone size derive from that table, while D and trimming were established from the DNA sequence. The data show 200,000 to 250,000 clones, approximately 81% seen once.

Sequenced: peripheral blood. This sequence was found in an elderly woman with acute or convalescent COVID-19. The rearrangement uses TRBV27 and TRBJ2-1; unclear D gene. The CDR3 nucleotides are TGTGCCAGCAGTTTAAAGCTGGCCCCACAGTACAATGAGCAGTTCTTC. It codes for CASSLKLAPQYNEQFF.